These 17 T cell receptor beta chains came from one sample sequenced in a study of tumor-infiltrating lymphocytes in primary liver carcinoma. With a constant-region primer, TCR beta cDNA was made from about 0.55 ug of total RNA. Investigators got TCR beta libraries out of three nested multiplex PCR rounds, done with slightly modified ARM-PCR. The two initial PCR rounds, about 9 cycles each, used TRBV1-TRBV30 forward and C-beta reverse primers. TCRdb re-analysed the multiplex PCR reads in MiXCR, keeping a single row per CDR3 protein. This sample yields about 200,000 distinct CDR3 sequences, of which 85% are seen a single time; about a sixth belongs to the top ten. Without any cell sorting, about 19-30 mg of bulk tissue yielded co-extracted RNA and DNA. The source material was tumor tissue from primary liver carcinoma. The receptors derive from a man aged 40-55 years with primary liver carcinoma and hepatitis B virus infection.

The CDR3 DNA sequence: TGTGCCATCTCCGCCGGCCGAGGGACCCGGGAGCTGTTTTTT. It codes for CAISAGRGTRELFF. The chain uses TRBV6-6 and TRBJ2-2; D is perhaps TRBD1 or TRBD2 (5 bases each). The CDR3 runs 14 residues. In germline, CDR1 is MNHNY, CDR2 SVGAGI (reference sequence). V was pared by 10 bases and J by 9 bases, with 21 bases between.

In its sample, this clonotype was seen once. Germline and junction disagree at one end, which may indicate a read error. The J gene is TRBJ2-3, the V gene TRBV5-1, with a tentative D call TRBD2 (7 bases). The CDR3 spans 14 residues. Germline lookup yields CDR1 SGHRS and CDR2 YFSETQ. The CDR3 here is CVSSLGGLPDTQYF. The DNA for the CDR3 is TGCGTCAGCAGCTTGGGGGGGCTCCCAGATACGCAATATTTT.

About this clonotype: At one end, the junction sequence differs from germline, possibly due to a read error. The chain carries TRBV11-3 and TRBJ2-3; unclear D gene. The CDR3 runs 15 residues. Germline V gene lookup returns CDR1 SGHNT and CDR2 YENEEA. The CDR3 DNA sequence: TGTACCAGCAGTTCCGGGTCAGGCTTCACAAATACGCAGTATTTT. It translates to CTSSSGSGFTNTQYF.

This clonotype was observed once. The rearrangement uses TRBV11-3 and TRBJ2-1; D gene uncertain. Germline CDR1 is SGHNT and CDR2 is YENEEA. The CDR3 consists of 14 residues. The CDR3 protein is CDSNLGVSNNEQFF. The CDR3 nucleotides read TGTGATAGCAACTTAGGCGTCTCGAACAATGAGCAGTTCTTC.

The chain recombines TRBV6-5 with TRBJ2-1, with D perhaps matching TRBD1 (5 bases). Germline-derived CDR1 and CDR2 are MNHEY and SVGAGI. Trimming shortened V by 7 bases and J by 4 bases, and 17 bases separated the two germline ends. The CDR3 runs 15 residues. CDR3 amino acids: CASTRVVGVYNEQFF. The CDR3 DNA is TGTGCCAGCACCCGAGTGGTAGGGGTATACAATGAGCAGTTCTTC.

The chain has TRBV6-5 and TRBJ2-7; D may be TRBD2 (6 bases). CDR1 is MNHEY, CDR2 SVGAGI, per germline. The CDR3 extends over 13 amino acids. V lost 8 bases to trimming and J lost 0 bases, with 11 bases between them. CDR3 bases: TGTGCCAGCCTCAGACTAGTCTCCTACGAGCAGTACTTC. Encoded protein: CASLRLVSYEQYF.

A remark on this clonotype: The junction shows a germline mismatch at one end, possibly a read error. This rearrangement joins TRBV12-3 or TRBV12-4 to TRBJ1-3, with D tentatively TRBD1 (6 bases). CDR3 length equals 14 residues. The CDR3 DNA reads TGTGTCAGCAGTATACAGGGCACTGGAAACACCATATATTTT. This codes for CVSSIQGTGNTIYF.

As regards this clonotype: The junction departs from germline at one end; a sequencing error may be responsible. The chain carries TRBV29-1 and TRBJ2-5, with 7 nucleotides matching TRBD1. CDR1 is SQVTM, CDR2 ANQGSEA, per germline. The CDR3 sequence is 14 residues long. The CDR3 coding sequence is TGCAGCGTTGGCAACGGACAGGACCAAGTGACCCAGTACTTC. Protein: CSVGNGQDQVTQYF.

The chain combines TRBV11-2 with TRBJ2-5; D call uncertain. CDR1 is SGHAT and CDR2 is FQNNGV in the germline V gene. This CDR3 region has 11 residues. V was pared by 10 bases and J by 3 bases, with 9 bases between. This CDR3 reads CANILKETQYF. CDR3 coding DNA: TGTGCCAACATCTTAAAAGAGACCCAGTACTTC.

In the case of this clonotype: Without the conserved terminal phenylalanine or tryptophan, this CDR3 likely stems from a read error. The rearrangement joins TRBV11-2 to TRBJ2-6; D gene uncertain. Germline CDR1 is SGHAT and CDR2 is FQNNGV. CDR3 length: 15 residues. Trimming took 10 bases from V and 8 from J, leaving 21 bases between them. The CDR3 here is CATQWPRSRTNVLTL. The CDR3 DNA follows: TGTGCCACCCAGTGGCCGCGCTCTAGGACCAACGTCCTGACTTTA.

The chain is built from TRBV28 and TRBJ1-2; 7 positions agree with TRBD1. This CDR3 spans 14 amino acids. Per the germline V gene, CDR1 is MDHEN and CDR2 is SYDVKM. The ends lost 7 bases at V and 10 bases at J; junction bases unmatched: 15. This CDR3 is CASIFQGGAGDYTF. In DNA form, the CDR3 reads TGTGCCAGCATCTTTCAGGGGGGAGCGGGCGACTACACCTTC.

This clonotype has a single count. The chain has TRBV11-3 and TRBJ2-2, with TRBD2 as a possible D gene (5 bases). V lost 5 bases and J lost 11, with 18 bases in between. This CDR3 is 14 amino acids long. Germline V gene data show CDR1 as SGHNT and CDR2 as YENEEA. CDR3 sequence (DNA): TGTGCCAGCAGCATAAACGCGAACAGCGGAGAGCTGTTTTTT. This codes for CASSINANSGELFF.

This clonotype was found once. Compared with germline, one end of the junction differs, possibly owing to a read error. This chain uses TRBV29-1 with TRBJ2-2; TRBD2 aligns across 11 bases. The CDR3 sequence is 18 residues long. Per germline, CDR1 SQVTM and CDR2 ANQGSEA. CDR3 protein: CSVGLAGLAATNTGEVFF. The DNA of the CDR3 is TGCAGCGTTGGATTAGCGGGACTAGCGGCAACGAACACCGGGGAGGTGTTTTTT.

This clonotype was seen once. This chain uses TRBV5-6 with TRBJ2-5; tentatively, D is TRBD2 (5 bases). Germline CDR1 SGHDT, CDR2 YYEEEE. Trimming pared 3 bases from V and 4 bases from J, leaving 13 bases between. This CDR3 has 14 amino acids. Here the CDR3 reads CASSSKASRETQYF. CDR3 sequence (DNA): TGTGCCAGCAGCTCGAAGGCTAGCCGAGAGACCCAGTACTTC.

With regard to this clonotype: The conserved final phenylalanine or tryptophan is absent from the CDR3, which likely points to a read error. No DNA is shown, since the ends of the CDR3 on it are uncertain; the CDR3 is the one TCRdb lists. This chain uses TRBV11-2 with TRBJ1-1; the DNA was not used to check the table's D call, TRBD1. Ends included, the CDR3 has 14 residues. Germline CDR1 and CDR2: SGHAT and FQNNGV. The CDR3 protein is CASSPLWPNTEVFC.

This rearrangement joins TRBV7-8 to TRBJ2-1; 7 bases are shared with TRBD1. Trimming took 5 bases from V and 5 from J; bases not matched to a gene: 15. Germline CDR1 and CDR2: SGHVS and FQNEAQ. CDR3 size: 17 residues. The CDR3 spells CASSIGQVALGHNEQFF. The CDR3 nucleotides are TGTGCCAGCAGCATCGGACAGGTGGCCCTGGGACACAATGAGCAGTTCTTC.

This clonotype has ten or more counts. The CDR3 DNA reads as TGTGCCAGCAGCGAGGAGGGAAACCCAAATTCACCCCTCCACTTT. Amino acid sequence: CASSEEGNPNSPLHF. The chain links TRBV6-4 to TRBJ1-6; D is ambiguous. This CDR3 contains 15 residues. Per germline, CDR1 MRHNA and CDR2 SNTAGT. Trimming removed 6 bases at V and 7 bases at J, with 16 bases between.